The sample holds one count of the clone carrying this T cell receptor beta chain. Germline V gene lookup returns CDR1 MNHEY and CDR2 SVGEGT. The CDR3 is made up of 14 amino acids. The V end was cut by 1 base, the J end by 4 bases, with 7 bases between. This sample is drawn from a study of blood T cell repertoires in COVID-19. How the authors handled the data: Reference gene primer amplification gave estimated nucleated cell counts. The method was immunoSEQ multiplex PCR; TCRdb's version includes in-frame clones alone and lacks a portion of them. V, J and clone size are those of that table, while D and trimming were read from the DNA. The table shows about 50,000 clones, with approximately 80% occurring only once.

This TCR was recovered from a man in his 70s with active or convalescent COVID-19. The chain is built from TRBV6-2 or TRBV6-3 and TRBJ2-2; D perhaps matches TRBD2 (5 bases). The sample consisted of peripheral blood. The CDR3 DNA reads as TGTGCCAGCAGTTACTTCGAGGGCACCGGGGAGCTGTTTTTT. Encoded protein: CASSYFEGTGELFF.